Listed below are T cell receptor beta chains from one sample, sequenced in a study of CD8 T cells in ankylosing spondylitis. TCRdb fed the 5' RACE reads into MiXCR, producing one record per CDR3 protein. The data show tens of thousands of distinct CDR3 sequences, roughly 9% seen once. The material sequenced was blood, either unsorted or a sorted T cell fraction (not recorded which). Receptors were obtained from a male donor with ankylosing spondylitis. CDR3s include the opening cysteine and the closing phenylalanine or tryptophan. The order of the fields is J gene, CDR3 length, V gene, CDR3 protein.

>TRBJ1-5|13|TRBV11-2
CASSLYVDQPQHF
>TRBJ1-5|14|TRBV12-3/TRBV12-4
CASSYRGSPQPQHF
>TRBJ2-1|16|TRBV7-9
CASSLEQGFDYNEQFF
>TRBJ2-3|15|TRBV25-1
CASSEFEGITDTQYF
>TRBJ2-1|16|TRBV18
CASSPLDRASYNEQFF
>TRBJ2-6|15|TRBV12-3/TRBV12-4
CASSFQGTGANVLTF
>TRBJ2-3|18|TRBV28
CASSFWGTSGRLTDTQYF
>TRBJ1-1|17|TRBV5-1
CASSLDGQGGPNTEAFF
>TRBJ2-1|17|TRBV24-1
CATSDPGSGGPEWEQFF
>TRBJ2-5|17|TRBV6-1
CASSDLASGYVIETQYF
>TRBJ2-7|13|TRBV27
CASTPGTRGEQYF
>TRBJ2-2|12|TRBV5-1
CASSLWAGELFF
>TRBJ2-5|14|TRBV24-1
CATSPEPEGETQYF
>TRBJ2-5|13|TRBV7-9
CASSRRGEETQYF
>TRBJ2-1|13|TRBV20-1
CSASPGTINEQFF
>TRBJ2-2|12|TRBV20-1
CSAKTGRGELFF
>TRBJ2-5|13|TRBV10-3
CATEGQYQETQYF
>TRBJ1-1|12|TRBV7-2
CASSLTRSGAFF
>TRBJ2-1|15|TRBV24-1
CATSDFYRESDEQFF
>TRBJ2-2|15|TRBV20-1
CSARNRGRNTGELFF
>TRBJ2-4|17|TRBV12-3/TRBV12-4
CASDGEGERLAKNIQYF
>TRBJ2-3|13|TRBV27
CASSPSRTDTQYF
>TRBJ1-1|12|TRBV5-6
CASSWGSAEAFF
>TRBJ1-6|15|TRBV2
CASSRRLSYNSPLHF
>TRBJ2-3|15|TRBV14
CASSHRAVGADTQYF
>TRBJ1-1|15|TRBV27
CASSKITGGDTEAFF
>TRBJ1-1|15|TRBV20-1
CSARVSGIMNTEAFF
>TRBJ2-7|13|TRBV20-1
CSAREGSPFEQYF
>TRBJ2-5|16|TRBV6-2/TRBV6-3
CASSGQGFKEQETQYF
>TRBJ2-1|16|TRBV11-1
CASSLSEWGSHNEQFF
>TRBJ1-5|13|TRBV14
CASSHSRGQPQHF
>TRBJ2-1|16|TRBV20-1
CSARDQDSVTYNEQFF
>TRBJ2-7|13|TRBV11-2
CASSLEVMYEQYF